The clone carrying this TCR beta chain was counted once. The data belong to a study of T cell clones after liver transplantation. The overall study: Apart from a few HCV-positive recipients, transplants were for non-autoimmune, non-viral reasons. Standard immunosuppression, with no induction, continued until 12-24 months after transplant.

Profiled with immunoSEQ multiplex PCR; TCRdb holds only in-frame clones, not every one. The sample lists around 77,000 clones, roughly 80% occurring once. This receptor was obtained from a human patient who received a liver transplant. Some of the T cells might come from the graft donor. This material consisted of CD4+ T cells from blood, taken 12 months after liver transplant.

In DNA, the CDR3 is TGTGCCAGCAGCCGTAACGGACTAGCGGGGTTCTACAATGAGCAGTTCTTC. It yields the protein CASSRNGLAGFYNEQFF. The V and J genes are TRBV11-2 and TRBJ2-1; 12 nucleotides line up with TRBD2. The J segment lost 3 bases and the V segment lost 5 bases, leaving 8 bases of the junction unmatched. The CDR3 consists of 17 residues. Germline lookup yields CDR1 SGHAT and CDR2 FQNNGV.